A selection of T cell receptor beta chains follows, all from one sample in a study of cytomegalovirus exposure and HLA in healthy donors. The table came from immunoSEQ multiplex PCR; TCRdb's copy has only in-frame clones and leaves some out. The table records approximately 95,000 clones, around 75% of them present only once. Sequencing was done on a sample of PBMCs. The source of these receptors is a man aged 18 to 30 in good health and CMV-seropositive. Each CDR3 is given with its conserved first and last residue. The D gene is left open where the match is weak. The size entry is marked missing in some rows and otherwise reads once, few, many or a size class.

d_gene	v_gene	j_gene	abundance	CDR3nt	CDR3aa
TRBD2	TRBV5-1	TRBJ2-7	NA	TGCGCCAGCAGCCCCAAGCGGGGTAACTCCTACGAGCAGTACTTC	CASSPKRGNSYEQYF
NA	TRBV28	TRBJ2-5	few	TGTGCCAGCAGTTTTGATTGGCGGTCGACCGCCCAGTACTTC	CASSFDWRSTAQYF
NA	TRBV9	TRBJ1-1	NA	TGTGCCAGCACACTTGAAGCCAGGGGATCTGAAGCTTTCTTT	CASTLEARGSEAFF
TRBD2	TRBV27	TRBJ2-3	NA	TGTGCCAGCAGTTTATACCCGACTAGCGGGAACACAGATACGCAGTATTTT	CASSLYPTSGNTDTQYF
NA	TRBV10-2	TRBJ2-3	once	TGCGCCAGCAGTCCTTACACAGATACGCAGTATTTT	CASSPYTDTQYF
TRBD1	TRBV13	TRBJ2-5	NA	TGTGCCAGCAGCCTAGAGGGGACAGGGGTAGGGGAGCAGTACTTC	CASSLEGTGVGEQYF
NA	TRBV6-6	TRBJ1-1	NA	TGTGCCAGCAACAAGGGAGTTAGAACTGAAGCTTTCTTT	CASNKGVRTEAFF
NA	TRBV28	TRBJ2-7	NA	TGTGCCAGCAGTTCCCCCCGACAGAGGAGCTCCTACGAGCAGTACTTC	CASSSPRQRSSYEQYF
TRBD2	TRBV19	TRBJ2-2	few	TGTGCCAGTAGGGAGACTAGCGGAGTAACCGGGGAGCTGTTTTTT	CASRETSGVTGELFF
NA	TRBV5-1	TRBJ1-1	once	TGCGCCAGCAGCATGACAGGACGATCTGTGCACACTGAAGCTTTCTTT	CASSMTGRSVHTEAFF
NA	TRBV15	TRBJ1-4	once	TGTGCCAGTGGAAGCGGGACCCAGAATGAAAAACTGTTTTTT	CASGSGTQNEKLFF
NA	TRBV9	TRBJ1-3	NA	TGTGCCAGCAGCGTGGAGAGGTCTGGAAACACCATATATTTT	CASSVERSGNTIYF
NA	TRBV7-2	TRBJ1-5	few	TGTGCCAGCAGCTGGAGGGAGAACCAGCCCCAGCATTTT	CASSWRENQPQHF
NA	TRBV18	TRBJ1-5	NA	TGTGCCAGCTCACCGATGGACACCAATCAGCCCCAGCATTTT	CASSPMDTNQPQHF
TRBD1	TRBV5-6	TRBJ1-5	NA	TGTGCCAGCAGTACAGGACAGGGGCACAATCAGCCCCAGCATTTT	CASSTGQGHNQPQHF
TRBD1	TRBV5-4	TRBJ2-1	NA	TGTGCCAGCAGCTTTCCGGGACAGGGGGGCTATGAGCAGTTCTTC	CASSFPGQGGYEQFF
NA	TRBV27	TRBJ2-7	NA	TGTGCCAGCAGTTTAGCCCCTGGGCAGAGCTACGAGCAGTACTTC	CASSLAPGQSYEQYF
NA	TRBV6-1	TRBJ1-4	few	TGTGCCAGCAGTCCTCAACTTCTCGGGGAAAAACTGTTTTTT	CASSPQLLGEKLFF
NA	TRBV28	TRBJ1-4	NA	TGTGCCAGCAGTCCCCAAGTGGCCAAACTGTTTTTT	CASSPQVAKLFF
NA	TRBV7-9	TRBJ2-1	NA	TGTGCCAGCAGCTTAGATAGCGGCTTTATCAATGAGCAGTTCTTC	CASSLDSGFINEQFF
NA	TRBV4-1	TRBJ2-1	once	TGCGCCAGCGCCCCCGTGGGAGCTGACCTCTACAATGAGCAGTTCTTC	CASAPVGADLYNEQFF
TRBD2	TRBV18	TRBJ2-4	NA	TGTGCCAGCTCACCCCCTGAAGGACTAGCGGGGGATAGCAAAAACATTCAGTACTTC	CASSPPEGLAGDSKNIQYF
TRBD2	TRBV15	TRBJ2-5	NA	TGTGCCACCAGCAGAGACCTTAGCGGGGGGGCGGTGACCCAGTACTTC	CATSRDLSGGAVTQYF
NA	TRBV6-6	TRBJ1-4	NA	TGTGCCAGCAGTTACTCGCACAGAGCTAATGAAAAACTGTTTTTT	CASSYSHRANEKLFF
NA	TRBV12-1	TRBJ2-5	NA	TGTGCCAGCAGCCTCCGCGCGGCCCAGTACTTC	CASSLRAAQYF
NA	TRBV2	TRBJ2-5	NA	TGTGCCAGCAACCGGGACTACCAAGAGACCCAGTACTTC	CASNRDYQETQYF
NA	TRBV7-8	TRBJ2-7	NA	TGTGCCAGCAGCTATGGACAGGGAGGGGGTTTCGAGCAGTACTTC	CASSYGQGGGFEQYF
NA	TRBV10-2	TRBJ1-1	few	TGCGCCAGCAGTGAAGTAGGCGGGAACACTGAAGCTTTCTTT	CASSEVGGNTEAFF
TRBD1	TRBV6-6	TRBJ2-7	NA	TGTGCCAGCACATCCCCGCGACAGGGCAAGTACGAGCAGTACTTC	CASTSPRQGKYEQYF
NA	TRBV7-2	TRBJ2-7	NA	TGTGCCAGCAGCTTAGGACAAGGGGTAGACGAGCAGTACTTC	CASSLGQGVDEQYF
TRBD1	TRBV4-1	TRBJ2-7	NA	TGCGCCAGCAGCCAAGATGCCGGGACAGGGCTCATGCAGTACTTC	CASSQDAGTGLMQYF
TRBD1	TRBV23-1	TRBJ2-3	NA	TGCGCCAGCAGTCAATCGGGGCAGGGGGCAGATACGCAGTATTTT	CASSQSGQGADTQYF
TRBD1	TRBV6-1	TRBJ2-4	NA	TGTGCCAGCAGTGAGGTGGACAGGGGGAACATTCAGTACTTC	CASSEVDRGNIQYF
TRBD1	TRBV10-3	TRBJ2-3	NA	TGTGCCATTACCCCGGGACAGGCCACAGATACGCAGTATTTT	CAITPGQATDTQYF
NA	TRBV4-1	TRBJ2-1	NA	TGCGCCAGCAGCCAAGAAAAGGGGACTGGATTCAATGAGCAGTTCTTC	CASSQEKGTGFNEQFF
NA	TRBV19	TRBJ1-5	NA	TGTGCCAGTAGTATTATGGGGGGGGGACAGCCCCAGCATTTT	CASSIMGGGQPQHF
TRBD2	TRBV10-2	TRBJ2-3	NA	TGCGCCAGCAGTACGGCCCGGGGGGGTAGCACAGATACGCAGTATTTT	CASSTARGGSTDTQYF
TRBD1	TRBV6-5	TRBJ2-7	NA	TGTGCCACGACCGGGACAGTAATGAGGGAGCAGTACTTC	CATTGTVMREQYF
NA	TRBV4-1	TRBJ2-1	NA	TGCGCCAGCAGCCCCCTTAGGGGGGGACTCTACAATGAGCAGTTCTTC	CASSPLRGGLYNEQFF
NA	TRBV27	TRBJ1-2	NA	TGTGCCAGCAGCTCAGGACAGCGAAACTATGGCTACACCTTC	CASSSGQRNYGYTF
NA	TRBV27	TRBJ2-7	NA	TGTGCCAGCAGTTTAAGGCAAGCGGGCTACGAGCAGTACTTC	CASSLRQAGYEQYF
TRBD2	TRBV7-2	TRBJ2-1	few	TGTGCCAGCAGCCCAGTCTCGCGGGGGGACTCCTACAATGAGCAGTTCTTC	CASSPVSRGDSYNEQFF
TRBD2	TRBV11-2	TRBJ2-3	NA	TGTGCCAGCAGCTTATTAGTTAGCGGGGGAGATACGCAGTATTTT	CASSLLVSGGDTQYF
NA	TRBV15	TRBJ1-4	NA	TGTGCCACCAGTGGCAGTAATGAAAAACTGTTTTTT	CATSGSNEKLFF
NA	TRBV28	TRBJ1-2	NA	TGTGCCAGCAGGGCCCCGAACTATGGCTACACCTTC	CASRAPNYGYTF
TRBD1	TRBV6-1	TRBJ1-1	NA	TGTGCCAGCACTCTACGACAGGGGCCGAACACTGAAGCTTTCTTT	CASTLRQGPNTEAFF
NA	TRBV30	TRBJ2-3	NA	TGTGCCTGGAGTGTACTTCTCGGGGAGCGGGGCACAGATACGCAGTATTTT	CAWSVLLGERGTDTQYF
NA	TRBV7-9	TRBJ1-1	NA	TGTGCCAGCAGCTTAGCGGGGGAGGGGGCTGAAGCTTTCTTT	CASSLAGEGAEAFF
TRBD2	TRBV2	TRBJ2-7	NA	TGTGCCAGCAGTAGTAGACTAGCGGGGGTCCTAGACTACGAGCAGTACTTC	CASSSRLAGVLDYEQYF
NA	TRBV5-1	TRBJ2-7	NA	TGCGCCAGCAGCTCTGACACAGGCTACGAGCAGTACTTC	CASSSDTGYEQYF
NA	TRBV7-8	TRBJ2-5	NA	TGTGCCAGCAGCTTCGGGTCTGCTGGGACCCAGTACTTC	CASSFGSAGTQYF
TRBD2	TRBV7-2	TRBJ2-1	NA	TGTGCCAGCAGCCCCCCCCCGACTAGCGGTCCCTACAATGAGCAGTTCTTC	CASSPPPTSGPYNEQFF
TRBD1	TRBV5-1	TRBJ1-4	once	TGCGCCAGCAGCTGGACAGGGGGCGCGAGGGAAAAACTGTTTTTT	CASSWTGGAREKLFF
TRBD1	TRBV6-1	TRBJ1-1	once	TGTGCCAGCAGTGAACGGGCAGGGGGACGGACTGAAGCTTTCTTT	CASSERAGGRTEAFF